This T cell receptor (beta chain) was retrieved from a study of cytomegalovirus exposure and HLA in healthy donors. Researchers ran the PCR with 60 Vbeta and 13 Jbeta primers. Produced via immunoSEQ multiplex PCR; TCRdb's table is partial and in-frame only. Seen here are about 120,000 clones, approximately 80% observed once, and the top ten hold 9.5% to 13%. Remarks on this clone: Its matching antigen is unknown.

Regarding the study as a whole: Versus the roughly 700-donor mean, an Asian-associated ancestry cluster reportedly showed fewer N-insertions in a later analysis. According to an earlier analysis, most TCR beta V segments yielded productive rearrangements about 90% or about 30% of the time.

Among the donors, all were healthy bone marrow donors. Germline values: CDR1 MDHEN, CDR2 SYDVKM. V lost 3 bases to trimming and J lost 5 bases; unmatched junction nucleotides: 6. The CDR3 loop spans 15 amino acids. The source material was PBMCs. This chain joins TRBV28 and TRBJ2-2; 7 bases align to TRBD2. This clonotype was sampled from a man between 40 and 49 years old in good health and CMV-seropositive. CDR3 in DNA: TGTGCCAGCAGTTTGGCCGGGAGGAGGACCGGGGAGCTGTTTTTT. It is translated as CASSLAGRRTGELFF.